The sequence of this T cell receptor (beta chain) was determined in a study of OX40 agonist ivuxolimab in advanced cancers. Sequencing used immunoSEQ multiplex PCR; TCRdb keeps in-frame clones, though not all of them. The sample holds around 21,000 clones; more than 75% are singletons and the top ten take around 40%. This CDR3 region has 16 residues. This receptor was obtained from an adult with an advanced solid tumor such as melanoma, head and neck, liver or kidney cancer. The chain uses TRBV21-1 and TRBJ2-7; the D call of TRBD1 is as the table states it, not checked on the DNA. TRBV21-1 is shown as a pseudogene. The material was CD4+ or CD8+ T cells sorted from blood, obtained in a trial of the OX40 agonist ivuxolimab. The CDR3 is CASSKEATGGFCEQYF. The CDR3 DNA follows: TGTGCCAGCAGCAAAGAGGCCACAGGGGGATTCTGCGAGCAGTACTTC.